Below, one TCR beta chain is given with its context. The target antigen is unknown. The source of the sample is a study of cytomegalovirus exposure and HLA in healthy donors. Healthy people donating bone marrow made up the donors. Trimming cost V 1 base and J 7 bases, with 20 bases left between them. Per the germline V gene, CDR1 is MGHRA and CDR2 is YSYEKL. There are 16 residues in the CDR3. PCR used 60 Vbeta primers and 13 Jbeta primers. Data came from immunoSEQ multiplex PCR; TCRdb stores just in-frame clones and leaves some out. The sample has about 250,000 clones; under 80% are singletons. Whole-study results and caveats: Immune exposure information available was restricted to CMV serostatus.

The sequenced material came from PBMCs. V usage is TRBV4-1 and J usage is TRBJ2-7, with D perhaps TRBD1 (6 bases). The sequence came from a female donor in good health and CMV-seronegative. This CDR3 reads CASSQGGGKQDLEQYF. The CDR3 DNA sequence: TGCGCCAGCAGCCAAGGAGGGGGTAAACAGGACTTGGAGCAGTACTTC.